These T cell receptor beta chains were read from a single sample in a study of cytomegalovirus exposure and HLA in healthy donors. Sequencing was performed with immunoSEQ multiplex PCR; in TCRdb, only in-frame clones are kept and a portion is missing. The table includes 95,000 to 110,000 clones, roughly three quarters detected once. Sample: PBMCs. These receptors were taken from a man in his forties or fifties in good health and CMV-seropositive. Both conserved end residues are trimmed from each CDR3.

ASSQAGTNTGELF,TRBV9,TRBJ2-2
ASSYPGSNQPQH,TRBV7-2,TRBJ1-5
ASSRSGTGGHEQF,TRBV19,TRBJ2-1
ASSFSSGSTYNEQF,TRBV5-1,TRBJ2-1
ASSFGYANEKLF,TRBV28,TRBJ1-4
ASSTTGGANVLT,TRBV7-3,TRBJ2-6
ASSLSGGPEKLF,TRBV5-1,TRBJ1-4
ASSLADTQY,TRBV18,TRBJ2-3
ASSPKAPEGSGELF,TRBV11-3,TRBJ2-2
ASRTAGNTIY,TRBV28,TRBJ1-3
ASHKWGERGEAF,TRBV28,TRBJ1-1
ASSGTIETQY,TRBV2,TRBJ2-5
ASSYSGQGLEKLF,TRBV6-5,TRBJ1-4
TSSQDITSGPEDNEQF,TRBV1,TRBJ2-1
ASSLYERATDTQY,TRBV27,TRBJ2-3
ASSQYQNIQY,TRBV7-9,TRBJ2-4
ASSLTGVKKETQY,TRBV7-2,TRBJ2-5
ASSYSRDSYNEQF,TRBV6-5,TRBJ2-1
ASSLVGTGTSYEQY,TRBV7-8,TRBJ2-7
ASRGGQGESQPQH,TRBV19,TRBJ1-5
ASSLDWYEQY,TRBV7-9,TRBJ2-7
ASSPQDTGELF,TRBV11-3,TRBJ2-2
ASSQGPPDYGYT,TRBV4-1,TRBJ1-2
ASSPGLASTDTQY,TRBV14,TRBJ2-3
ASSLGGVGYT,TRBV5-5,TRBJ1-2
ASRPITGGTYYEQY,TRBV7-6,TRBJ2-7
ASSSRTDTEAF,TRBV6-5,TRBJ1-1
ASSSGLAGATGEQY,TRBV7-2,TRBJ2-7
ASRLAGVNEQF,TRBV10-2,TRBJ2-1
ASSFGLAGGGELF,TRBV7-3,TRBJ2-2
ASKGGDRVESNQPQH,TRBV27,TRBJ1-5
ASSQDQGGGETQY,TRBV14,TRBJ2-5
ASLRGGHTSTDTQY,TRBV5-5,TRBJ2-3
ASSLRDTATYGYT,TRBV7-2,TRBJ1-2
ASSITDSYEQY,TRBV7-2,TRBJ2-7
ASRNLVDTQY,TRBV27,TRBJ2-3
ASSVAGTSGEDTQY,TRBV9,TRBJ2-3
ASSSPGEAETQY,TRBV28,TRBJ2-5
ASSLGQGGLGPQH,TRBV19,TRBJ1-5
ASSLPQGGYT,TRBV6-6,TRBJ1-2
ASSPNEGGSYNEQF,TRBV18,TRBJ2-1
ASSLGTANNYGYT,TRBV28,TRBJ1-2
ASSITATVTYGYT,TRBV28,TRBJ1-2
ASSLRTDTGELF,TRBV11-2,TRBJ2-2
ASSSSGSSYNEQF,TRBV6-5,TRBJ2-1
ASRPQGLLNQPQH,TRBV2,TRBJ1-5
ASSLSDRDTEAF,TRBV4-1,TRBJ1-1
ASSEVEQGAIWPQH,TRBV6-1,TRBJ1-5
ATRSGTRSYEQY,TRBV6-5,TRBJ2-7
ASSADRTSTDTQY,TRBV2,TRBJ2-3
ASSLAGMSGELF,TRBV5-4,TRBJ2-2
ASSPSSSGFGANVLT,TRBV7-2,TRBJ2-6
ASSLGQGIDTQY,TRBV5-1,TRBJ2-3
ASSFQHNTGELF,TRBV7-6,TRBJ2-2
ASSLAANTGELF,TRBV4-2,TRBJ2-2
AIRTDLFQAF,TRBV10-3,TRBJ1-1